This T cell receptor beta chain was identified during a study of T cells in Graves' hyperthyroidism and ophthalmopathy. Overall study: The initial diagnosis was the point when peripheral blood was collected, ahead of any treatment. Study results and caveats: Before onset, by a median of about seven months, the model predicted ophthalmopathy.

Hyperthyroidism of Graves' type that showed no ophthalmopathy progression within 18 months was stable. With a duration under 2 months, the hyperthyroidism was newly diagnosed in patients aged 18 to 65. Trimming pared 7 bases from V and 0 bases from J, leaving 4 bases between. The CDR3 totals 11 residues. Germline CDR1 SQVTM, CDR2 ANQGSEA. In its sample, this clonotype was seen a few times. Its antigen is as yet unknown. TCR beta CDR3 regions were amplified from RNA. TCR CDR3 regions were first amplified by RT-PCR with HTBI primers. TCRdb called the multiplex PCR reads again in MiXCR, with one record for every CDR3 protein. Of under 700,000 distinct CDR3 sequences listed, around 17% are singletons.

The material sequenced was blood. The J gene is TRBJ2-1, the V gene TRBV29-1; no reliable D call. The origin of this receptor is a woman between 18 and 30 years old with Graves' hyperthyroidism. CDR3 nucleotides: TGCAGCGCTTACTCCTACAATGAGCAGTTCTTC. This sequence encodes CSAYSYNEQFF.